The clone carrying this TCR beta chain was counted between two and nine times. Profiling relied on immunoSEQ multiplex PCR, and the TCRdb table lists in-frame clones only, not all of them. The repertoire holds around 54,000 clones, roughly 76% seen once, with around 5.3% in the top ten. The sample originates from a study of blood T cell repertoires in COVID-19. This CDR3 has 15 residues. Germline CDR1 MDHEN, CDR2 SYDVKM. The V and J ends lost 4 bases and 3 bases, in that order; junction bases with no gene match: 7. Sequenced sample: peripheral blood. This clonotype was sampled from a woman aged 55-69 years with acute or convalescent COVID-19. The chain recombines TRBV28 with TRBJ1-2, with 8 positions matching TRBD1. The CDR3 loop reads CASSSGTGLYYGYTF. CDR3 DNA sequence: TGTGCCAGCAGTTCTGGGACAGGTTTATACTATGGCTACACCTTC.